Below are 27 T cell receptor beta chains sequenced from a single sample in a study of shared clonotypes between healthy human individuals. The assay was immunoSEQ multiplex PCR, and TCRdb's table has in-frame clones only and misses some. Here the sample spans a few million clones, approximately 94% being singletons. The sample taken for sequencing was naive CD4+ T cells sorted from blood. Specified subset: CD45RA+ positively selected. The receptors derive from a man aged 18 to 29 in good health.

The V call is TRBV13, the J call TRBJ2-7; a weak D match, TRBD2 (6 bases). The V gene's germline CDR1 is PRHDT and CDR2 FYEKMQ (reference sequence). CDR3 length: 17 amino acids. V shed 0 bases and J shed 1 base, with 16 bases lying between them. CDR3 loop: CASSLGIFAEGSYEQYF. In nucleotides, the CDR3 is TGTGCCAGCAGCTTAGGGATTTTTGCGGAGGGGTCCTACGAGCAGTACTTC. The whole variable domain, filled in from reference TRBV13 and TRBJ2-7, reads AAGVIQSPRHLIKEKRETATLKCYPIPRHDTVYWYQQGPGQDPQFLISFYEKMQSDKGSIPDRFSAQQFSDYHSELNMSSLELGDSALYFCASSLGIFAEGSYEQYFGPGTRLTVT.

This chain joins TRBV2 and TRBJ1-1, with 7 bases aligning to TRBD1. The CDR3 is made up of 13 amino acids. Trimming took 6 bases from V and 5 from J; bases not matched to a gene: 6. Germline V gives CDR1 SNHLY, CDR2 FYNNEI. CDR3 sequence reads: CASSTQGPTEAFF. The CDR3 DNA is TGTGCCAGCAGCACACAGGGGCCAACTGAAGCTTTCTTT.

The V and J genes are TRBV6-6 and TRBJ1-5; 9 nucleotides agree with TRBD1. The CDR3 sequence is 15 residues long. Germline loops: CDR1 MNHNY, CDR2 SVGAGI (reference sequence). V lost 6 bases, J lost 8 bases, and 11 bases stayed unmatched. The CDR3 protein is CASSRGQGIGEPQHF. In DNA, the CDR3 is TGTGCCAGCAGCCGGGGACAGGGTATTGGTGAGCCCCAGCATTTT.

CDR3 nucleotides: TGTGCCAGCAGCTTGCAATGGGATACGCAGTATTTT. It specifies CASSLQWDTQYF. The chain links TRBV7-2 to TRBJ2-3; no definite D call. The CDR3 is 12 residues long. Trimming stripped 3 bases from V and 6 bases from J, with 7 bases between. Germline V gives CDR1 SGHTA, CDR2 FQGNSA. Full variable domain (rest looked up from reference TRBV7-2 and TRBJ2-3): GAGVSQSPSNKVTEKGKDVELRCDPISGHTALYWYRQSLGQGLEFLIYFQGNSAPDKSGLPSDRFSAERTGGSVSTLTIQRTQQEDSAVYLCASSLQWDTQYFGPGTRLTVL.

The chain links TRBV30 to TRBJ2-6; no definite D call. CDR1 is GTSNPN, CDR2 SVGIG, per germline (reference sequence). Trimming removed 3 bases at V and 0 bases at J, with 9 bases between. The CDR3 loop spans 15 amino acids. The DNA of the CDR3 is TGTGCCTGGAGCCCCCGGTACTCTGGGGCCAACGTCCTGACTTTC. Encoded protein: CAWSPRYSGANVLTF.

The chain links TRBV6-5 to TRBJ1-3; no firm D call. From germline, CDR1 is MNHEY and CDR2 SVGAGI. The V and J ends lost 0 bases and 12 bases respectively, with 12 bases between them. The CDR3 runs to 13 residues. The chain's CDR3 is CASSYSIGGLIYF. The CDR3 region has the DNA TGTGCCAGCAGTTACTCGATCGGTGGCCTCATATATTTT.

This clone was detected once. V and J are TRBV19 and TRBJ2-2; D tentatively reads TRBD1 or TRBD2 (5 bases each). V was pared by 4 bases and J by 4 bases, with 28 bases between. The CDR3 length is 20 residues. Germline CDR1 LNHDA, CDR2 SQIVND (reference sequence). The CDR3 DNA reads TGTGCCAGTAGTAGTCTACGCAAAACCGGGACGGGGTCTCCCACCGGGGAGCTGTTTTTT. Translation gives CASSSLRKTGTGSPTGELFF.

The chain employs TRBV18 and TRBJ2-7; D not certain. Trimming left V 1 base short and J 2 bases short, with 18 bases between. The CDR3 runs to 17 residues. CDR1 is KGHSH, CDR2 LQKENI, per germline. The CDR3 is CASSPQVGSSPTYEQYF. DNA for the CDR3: TGTGCCAGCTCACCACAGGTTGGGTCAAGCCCCACCTACGAGCAGTACTTC.

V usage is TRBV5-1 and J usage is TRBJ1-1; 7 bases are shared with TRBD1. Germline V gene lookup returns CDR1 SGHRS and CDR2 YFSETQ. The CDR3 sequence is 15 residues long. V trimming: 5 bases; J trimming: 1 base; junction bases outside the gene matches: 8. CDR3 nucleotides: TGCGCCAGCAGTAGACAGGGAGTGGGGAACACTGAAGCTTTCTTT. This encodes CASSRQGVGNTEAFF.

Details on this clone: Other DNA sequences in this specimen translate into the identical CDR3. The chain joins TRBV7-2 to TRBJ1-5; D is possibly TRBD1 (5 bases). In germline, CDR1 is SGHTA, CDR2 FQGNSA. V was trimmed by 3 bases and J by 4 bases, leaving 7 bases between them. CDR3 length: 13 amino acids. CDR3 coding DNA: TGTGCCAGCAGCTTGAAGGGGAATCAGCCCCAGCATTTT. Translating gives CASSLKGNQPQHF. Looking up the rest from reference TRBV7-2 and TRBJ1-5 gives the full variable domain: GAGVSQSPSNKVTEKGKDVELRCDPISGHTALYWYRQSLGQGLEFLIYFQGNSAPDKSGLPSDRFSAERTGGSVSTLTIQRTQQEDSAVYLCASSLKGNQPQHFGDGTRLSIL.

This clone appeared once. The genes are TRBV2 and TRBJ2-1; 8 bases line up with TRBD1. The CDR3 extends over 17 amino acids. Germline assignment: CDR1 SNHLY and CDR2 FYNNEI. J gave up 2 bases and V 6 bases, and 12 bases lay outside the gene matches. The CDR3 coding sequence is TGTGCCAGCAGAAAGGACAGGGTAGGTGGGGCCTACAATGAGCAGTTCTTC. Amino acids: CASRKDRVGGAYNEQFF. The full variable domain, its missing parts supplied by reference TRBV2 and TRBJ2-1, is EPEVTQTPSHQVTQMGQEVILRCVPISNHLYFYWYRQILGQKVEFLVSFYNNEISEKSEIFDDQFSVERPDGSNFTLKIRSTKLEDSAMYFCASRKDRVGGAYNEQFFGPGTRLTVL.

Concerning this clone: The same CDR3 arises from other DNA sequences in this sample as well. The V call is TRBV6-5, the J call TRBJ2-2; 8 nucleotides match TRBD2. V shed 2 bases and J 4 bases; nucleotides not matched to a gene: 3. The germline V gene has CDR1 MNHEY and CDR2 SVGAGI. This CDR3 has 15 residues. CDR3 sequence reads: CASSYRLAGTGELFF. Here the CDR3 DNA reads TGTGCCAGCAGTTACCGTCTAGCGGGCACCGGGGAGCTGTTTTTT.

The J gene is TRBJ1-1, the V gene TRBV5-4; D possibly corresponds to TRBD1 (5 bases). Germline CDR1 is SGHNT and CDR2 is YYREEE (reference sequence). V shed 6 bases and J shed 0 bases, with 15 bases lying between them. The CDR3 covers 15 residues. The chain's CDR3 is CASTRSGAMNTEAFF. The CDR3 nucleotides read TGTGCCAGCACTCGGTCCGGGGCCATGAACACTGAAGCTTTCTTT.

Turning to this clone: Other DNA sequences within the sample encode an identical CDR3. CDR3 nucleotides: TGTGCCAGCTCAGCGACAGGAGGGACTGAAGCTTTCTTT. Protein: CASSATGGTEAFF. The chain combines TRBV18 with TRBJ1-1; perhaps TRBD1 as D (6 bases). V shed 5 bases and J shed 5 bases, with 12 bases lying between them. The CDR3 length is 13 residues. The germline CDR1 and CDR2 sequences are KGHSH and LQKENI.

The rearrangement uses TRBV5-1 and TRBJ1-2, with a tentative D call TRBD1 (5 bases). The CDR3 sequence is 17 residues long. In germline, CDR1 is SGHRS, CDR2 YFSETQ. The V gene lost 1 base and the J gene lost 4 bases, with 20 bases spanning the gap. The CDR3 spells CASSLRGLRETLYGYTF. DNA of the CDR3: TGCGCCAGCAGCTTGCGGGGGTTAAGGGAAACTCTCTATGGCTACACCTTC.

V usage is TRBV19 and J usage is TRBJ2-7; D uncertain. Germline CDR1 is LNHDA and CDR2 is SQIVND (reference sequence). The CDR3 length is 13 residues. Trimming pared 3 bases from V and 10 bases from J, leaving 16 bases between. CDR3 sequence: CASSINTSGSQYF. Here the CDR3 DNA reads TGTGCCAGTAGTATCAACACCTCGGGCTCCCAGTACTTC.

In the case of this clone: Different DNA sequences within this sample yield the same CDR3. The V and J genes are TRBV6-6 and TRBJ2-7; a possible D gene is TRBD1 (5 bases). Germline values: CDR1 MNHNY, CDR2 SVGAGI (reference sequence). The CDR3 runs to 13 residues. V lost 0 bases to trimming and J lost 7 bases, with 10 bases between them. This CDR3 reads CASSYSKGYEQYF. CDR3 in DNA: TGTGCCAGCAGTTACTCGAAGGGGTATGAGCAGTACTTC.

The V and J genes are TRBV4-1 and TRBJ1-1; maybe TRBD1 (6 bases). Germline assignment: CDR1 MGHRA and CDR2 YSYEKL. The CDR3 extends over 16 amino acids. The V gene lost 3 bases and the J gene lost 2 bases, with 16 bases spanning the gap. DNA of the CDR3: TGCGCCAGCAGCCAGCCTTCGGGACATACAAACACTGAAGCTTTCTTT. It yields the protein CASSQPSGHTNTEAFF.

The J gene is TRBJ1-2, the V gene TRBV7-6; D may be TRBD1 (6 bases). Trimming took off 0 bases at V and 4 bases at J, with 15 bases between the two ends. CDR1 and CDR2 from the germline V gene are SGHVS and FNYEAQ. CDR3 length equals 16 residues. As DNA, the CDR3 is TGTGCCAGCAGCTTAGCGCCGGGGGCAGGAGTCTATGGCTACACCTTC. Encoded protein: CASSLAPGAGVYGYTF.

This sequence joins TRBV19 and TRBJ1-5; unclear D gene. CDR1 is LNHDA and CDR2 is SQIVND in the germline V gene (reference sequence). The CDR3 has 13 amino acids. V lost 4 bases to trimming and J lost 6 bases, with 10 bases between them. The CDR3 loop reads CASSTAHGQPQHF. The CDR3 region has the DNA TGTGCCAGTAGTACGGCCCACGGTCAGCCCCAGCATTTT.

The CDR3 reads CASSFVINTGELFF. The DNA for the CDR3 is TGTGCCAGCAGTTTCGTAATTAACACCGGGGAGCTGTTTTTT. This chain connects TRBV6-1 to TRBJ2-2, with D unresolved. CDR1 is MNHNS, CDR2 SASEGT, per germline. The V end lost 5 bases, the J end lost 2 bases, and 9 bases lay between the germline ends. CDR3 length: 14 residues.

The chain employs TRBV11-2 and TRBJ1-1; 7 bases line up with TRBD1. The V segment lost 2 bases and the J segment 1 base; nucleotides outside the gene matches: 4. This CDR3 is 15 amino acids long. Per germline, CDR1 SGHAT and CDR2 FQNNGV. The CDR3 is CASSLQGGTNTEAFF. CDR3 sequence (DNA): TGTGCCAGCAGCTTACAGGGGGGGACGAACACTGAAGCTTTCTTT. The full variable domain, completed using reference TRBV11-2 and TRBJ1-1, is EAGVAQSPRYKIIEKRQSVAFWCNPISGHATLYWYQQILGQGPKLLIQFQNNGVVDDSQLPKDRFSAERLKGVDSTLKIQPAKLEDSAVYLCASSLQGGTNTEAFFGQGTRLTVV.

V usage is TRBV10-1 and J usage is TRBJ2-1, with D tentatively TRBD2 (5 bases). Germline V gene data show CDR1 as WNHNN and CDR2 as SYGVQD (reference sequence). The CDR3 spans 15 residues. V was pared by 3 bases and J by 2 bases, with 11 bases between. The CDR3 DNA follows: TGCGCCAGCAGTGAATTCCGGGGTACCTACAATGAGCAGTTCTTC. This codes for CASSEFRGTYNEQFF.

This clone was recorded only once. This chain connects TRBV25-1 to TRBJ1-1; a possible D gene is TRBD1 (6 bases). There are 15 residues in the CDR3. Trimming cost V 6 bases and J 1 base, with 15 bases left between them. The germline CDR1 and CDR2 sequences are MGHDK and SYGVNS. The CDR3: CASSDFRTANTEAFF. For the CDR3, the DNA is TGTGCCAGCAGCGATTTTAGGACAGCGAACACTGAAGCTTTCTTT.

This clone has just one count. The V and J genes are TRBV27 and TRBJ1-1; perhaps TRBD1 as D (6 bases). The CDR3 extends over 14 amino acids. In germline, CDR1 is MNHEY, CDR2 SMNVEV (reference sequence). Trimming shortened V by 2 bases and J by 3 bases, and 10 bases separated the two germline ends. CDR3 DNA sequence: TGTGCCAGCAGTTTACGGGGGCGCCACACTGAAGCTTTCTTT. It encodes CASSLRGRHTEAFF.

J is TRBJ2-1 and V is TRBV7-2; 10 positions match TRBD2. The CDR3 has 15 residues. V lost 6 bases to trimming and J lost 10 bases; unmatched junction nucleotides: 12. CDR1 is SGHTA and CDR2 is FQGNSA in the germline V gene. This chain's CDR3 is CASREGSGRSGEQFF. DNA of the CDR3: TGTGCCAGCAGAGAGGGTAGCGGGAGGTCTGGGGAGCAGTTCTTC.

The CDR3 reads CARSLPLHYEQYF. The DNA for the CDR3 is TGTGCCAGAAGCTTACCACTTCACTACGAGCAGTACTTC. The V and J genes are TRBV5-3 and TRBJ2-7; D unresolved. TRBV5-3 is designated an ORF whose function remains uncertain. There are 13 residues in the CDR3. V was shortened by 2 bases and J by 3 bases, with 9 bases between the two germline ends.